This TCR beta chain was retrieved from a study of control samples from healthy donors and cancer patients. This CDR3 spans 16 amino acids. The method was immunoSEQ multiplex PCR; TCRdb's version includes in-frame clones alone and lacks a portion of them. The sample includes 100,000 to 150,000 clones, just under 95% seen only once; the top ten take less than 7%. The receptor was derived from a man aged 18-30 years in good health. This chain connects TRBV21-1 to TRBJ2-6. TRBV21-1 is a documented pseudogene. The specimen was blood. CDR3: CASSMARVSGANVLTF. CDR3 nucleotide sequence: TGTGCCAGCAGCATGGCTAGGGTTTCCGGGGCCAACGTCCTGACTTTC.